The clone carrying this T cell receptor (beta chain) has a count of ten or more. This sample was included in a study of low-dose radiotherapy and immunotherapy resistance in tumors. Study-wide context: A dose of 0.5 Gy per fraction was delivered to Cohort 1 every 2 weeks, for a total of 6.5 Gy. Nivolumab was given to patients as a 240 mg flat dose every two weeks, and ipilimumab at 1 mg/kg every six weeks. Both were delivered intravenously.

Alpha- and beta-chain coverage of first-strand cDNA came from TRAV- and TRBV-specific primers. TCR amplification involved around 22 PCR cycles with a constant-region primer and V-primer adapter. A single record per CDR3 protein comes from TCRdb applying MiXCR to the reads. The sample shows 60,000 or so distinct CDR3 sequences, approximately 25% of them seen only once. J gave up 7 bases and V 5 bases, and 13 bases lay outside the gene matches. Germline-derived CDR1 and CDR2 are MNHEY and SVGEGT. The CDR3 sequence is 16 residues long. Time point meaning: before trial treatment. The V call is TRBV6-2 or TRBV6-3, the J call TRBJ2-2; 7 bases fit TRBD2. The clonotype was recovered from a male donor with rectosigmoid adenocarcinoma. Here the sequenced sample was PBMCs, taken before treatment. Here the CDR3 reads CASSPSGGEGDGELFF. The CDR3 coding sequence is TGTGCCAGCAGTCCTAGCGGAGGGGAAGGGGACGGGGAGCTGTTTTTT.